What follows are 23 T cell receptor beta chains derived from one specimen sequenced in a study of blood T cell repertoires in COVID-19. The repertoire was sequenced with immunoSEQ multiplex PCR; TCRdb's copy has only in-frame clones and lacks some. Among under 250,000 clones listed, around nine tenths were seen once. Sequencing was carried out using peripheral blood. The receptors here all came from a man younger than 35 with active or convalescent COVID-19.

The chain links TRBV9 to TRBJ2-7, with D perhaps matching TRBD1 (6 bases). CDR3 length: 14 amino acids. V dropped 1 base and J dropped 0 bases, with 8 bases sitting between them. Looked up from germline, CDR1 is SGDLS and CDR2 is YYNGEE. In nucleotides, the CDR3 is TGTGCCAGCAGCGTAACAGGGCACTCCTACGAGCAGTACTTC. Encoded protein: CASSVTGHSYEQYF. Variable domain in full (rest from reference TRBV9 and TRBJ2-7): DSGVTQTPKHLITATGQRVTLRCSPRSGDLSVYWYQQSLDQGLQFLIQYYNGEERAKGNILERFSAQQFPDLHSELNLSSLELGDSALYFCASSVTGHSYEQYFGPGTRLTVT.

The genes are TRBV6-6 and TRBJ1-1; 8 nucleotides agree with TRBD1. J lost 4 bases, V lost 8 bases, and 15 bases had no gene match. CDR3 length: 16 amino acids. Germline CDR1 reads MNHNY; CDR2 reads SVGAGI (reference sequence). The CDR3 region is CASARGQGIARTEAFF. The CDR3 DNA reads as TGTGCCAGCGCTAGAGGACAGGGAATAGCCCGCACTGAAGCTTTCTTT.

The V and J genes are TRBV15 and TRBJ1-1; possibly TRBD1 for D (5 bases). The V and J ends lost 0 bases and 1 base respectively, with 9 bases between them. The germline V gene encodes CDR1 LNHNV and CDR2 YYDKDF (reference sequence). CDR3 length equals 15 residues. CDR3 DNA: TGTGCCACCAGCAGAGATGATGGGGCGAACACTGAAGCTTTCTTT. The encoded protein is CATSRDDGANTEAFF.

V is TRBV3-1 (or the pseudogene TRBV3-2) and J is TRBJ2-1; D possibly corresponds to TRBD2 (5 bases). CDR3 length equals 13 residues. V lost 1 base to trimming and J lost 7 bases, with 8 bases between them. From germline, CDR1 is LGHDT and CDR2 YNNKEL (reference sequence). CDR3 sequence: CASSQGGGNEQFF. The DNA of the CDR3 is TGTGCCAGCAGCCAAGGAGGCGGGAATGAGCAGTTCTTC.

The rearrangement joins TRBV4-3 to TRBJ2-2; tentative D call: TRBD1 (6 bases). The CDR3 spans 16 residues. V was pared by 1 base and J by 3 bases, with 12 bases between. Germline CDR1 and CDR2: LGHNA and YSLEER. The CDR3 nucleotides read TGCGCCAGCAGCCAAGCGTCAGGGGCGTACACCGGGGAGCTGTTTTTT. This codes for CASSQASGAYTGELFF.

V gene TRBV10-2 combines with J gene TRBJ2-1; the match to TRBD2 covers 10 bases. The CDR3 runs to 14 residues. Germline CDR1 and CDR2: WSHSY and SAAADI. The V segment lost 5 bases and the J segment 4 bases; nucleotides outside the gene matches: 2. The CDR3 region has the DNA TGCGCCAGCAGTCCTAGCGGGGGTTACAATGAGCAGTTCTTC. Translating it yields CASSPSGGYNEQFF.

This clone appeared once. The V call is TRBV20-1, the J call TRBJ2-7; TRBD1 matches 9 bases. The germline V gene has CDR1 DFQATT and CDR2 SNEGSKA (reference sequence). The V gene end was trimmed by 3 bases and the J gene end by 0 bases; junction bases not matched to a gene: 27. CDR3 length: 22 residues. The CDR3 sequence is CSASRRPRGTGTGLKSSYEQYF. CDR3 sequence (DNA): TGCAGTGCTAGTCGGCGACCGAGAGGAACCGGGACAGGGCTAAAGAGCTCCTACGAGCAGTACTTC.

The gene calls are TRBV19 and TRBJ1-5; 9 bases fit TRBD1. The germline V gene encodes CDR1 LNHDA and CDR2 SQIVND (reference sequence). With 5 bases clipped from V and 9 bases from J, the junction kept 14 bases outside the gene matches. The CDR3 extends over 16 amino acids. CDR3 in DNA: TGTGCCAGTAGTTTACAGGGGGCGAGGGTGTTCACGCCCCAGCATTTT. It codes for CASSLQGARVFTPQHF. The full variable domain, with the rest looked up from reference TRBV19 and TRBJ1-5, is DGGITQSPKYLFRKEGQNVTLSCEQNLNHDAMYWYRQDPGQGLRLIYYSQIVNDFQKGDIAEGYSVSREKKESFPLTVTSAQKNPTAFYLCASSLQGARVFTPQHFGDGTRLSIL.

The rearrangement joins TRBV5-1 to TRBJ2-2; no firm D call. Deletions cut 5 bases from V and 7 bases from J, with 6 bases between. The length of the CDR3 is 11 residues. Germline-derived CDR1 and CDR2 are SGHRS and YFSETQ. The CDR3 loop reads CASRRVGELFF. CDR3 coding DNA: TGCGCCAGCAGACGCGTCGGGGAGCTGTTTTTT.

This sequence joins TRBV10-3 and TRBJ2-7, with 8 bases matching TRBD1. After removal of 4 bases from V and 0 bases from J, the junction contained 2 bases not matched to a gene. Germline V gene data show CDR1 as ENHRY and CDR2 as SYGVKD. The CDR3 sequence is 14 residues long. CDR3: CAISADRDSYEQYF. CDR3 nucleotide sequence: TGTGCCATCAGTGCGGACAGGGACTCCTACGAGCAGTACTTC.

The chain links TRBV5-4 to TRBJ1-1; tentatively, D is TRBD1 (5 bases). Germline CDR1 and CDR2: SGHNT and YYREEE (reference sequence). The CDR3 runs to 14 residues. The V and J ends lost 0 bases and 5 bases respectively, with 11 bases between them. The CDR3 bases are TGTGCCAGCAGCTTGGAAGGGGCCTTTACTGAAGCTTTCTTT. Residues: CASSLEGAFTEAFF.

This chain uses TRBV4-3 with TRBJ2-3; TRBD2 is a possible D gene (6 bases). The V end lost 3 bases, the J end lost 2 bases, and 18 bases lay between the germline ends. Per the germline V gene, CDR1 is LGHNA and CDR2 is YSLEER. The CDR3 sequence is 17 residues long. CDR3 in DNA: TGCGCCAGCAGCCAGGGAGCTTACGCGGGACTCACAGATACGCAGTATTTT. Protein: CASSQGAYAGLTDTQYF.

J is TRBJ2-5 and V is TRBV24-1, with 9 bases lining up with TRBD1. This CDR3 is 15 amino acids long. V was clipped by 4 bases and J by 4 bases; unmatched bases: 6. Per the germline V gene, CDR1 is KGHDR and CDR2 is SFDVKD. The CDR3 spells CATSEPGTGSETQYF. CDR3 coding DNA: TGTGCCACCAGTGAACCGGGGACAGGGTCAGAGACCCAGTACTTC.

The count of this clone is one. The J gene is TRBJ1-1, the V gene TRBV11-3; D possibly corresponds to TRBD1 (6 bases). The V end lost 5 bases, the J end lost 1 base, and 8 bases lay between the germline ends. This CDR3 has 13 residues. Germline V gives CDR1 SGHNT, CDR2 YENEEA. This CDR3 reads CASSADRNTEAFF. The CDR3 DNA sequence: TGTGCCAGCAGCGCGGACAGGAACACTGAAGCTTTCTTT.

The chain has TRBV12-3 or TRBV12-4 and TRBJ1-1; D is undetermined. CDR3 size: 13 residues. Between the trimmed V and J ends, which lost 5 bases and 4 bases, there was a span of 11 bases. As DNA, the CDR3 is TGTGCCAGCAGTCCCCAGATAACCACTGAAGCTTTCTTT. It specifies CASSPQITTEAFF.

The rearrangement links TRBV28 to TRBJ1-1, with TRBD1 matching 10 bases. The CDR3 is 13 amino acids. With 11 bases clipped from V and 5 bases from J, the junction kept 8 bases outside the gene matches. Germline V gives CDR1 MDHEN, CDR2 SYDVKM. DNA for the CDR3: TGTGCCCTTGCCGGGACAGGGGAGACTGAAGCTTTCTTT. Translated, it gives CALAGTGETEAFF.

This clone has a single count. The V and J genes are TRBV4-1 and TRBJ2-3; 11 nucleotides align to TRBD2. This CDR3 has 17 amino acids. The V gene end was trimmed by 4 bases and the J gene end by 4 bases; junction bases not matched to a gene: 10. The germline V gene has CDR1 MGHRA and CDR2 YSYEKL. CDR3 region: CASSPMPGTSGADTQYF. The CDR3 DNA follows: TGCGCCAGCAGCCCCATGCCCGGGACTAGCGGAGCAGATACGCAGTATTTT.

The genes are TRBV7-2 and TRBJ1-2; 9 bases are a match to TRBD1. J gave up 6 bases and V 4 bases, and 15 bases lay outside the gene matches. The CDR3 runs 17 residues. The germline V gene encodes CDR1 SGHTA and CDR2 FQGNSA. CDR3 nucleotide sequence: TGTGCCAGCAGCTCAGGGGGCTCACAGGGGGCTTGGCATGGCTACACCTTC. It specifies CASSSGGSQGAWHGYTF. The full variable domain, rest sourced from reference TRBV7-2 and TRBJ1-2, is GAGVSQSPSNKVTEKGKDVELRCDPISGHTALYWYRQSLGQGLEFLIYFQGNSAPDKSGLPSDRFSAERTGGSVSTLTIQRTQQEDSAVYLCASSSGGSQGAWHGYTFGSGTRLTVV.

CDR3 sequence reads: CASSPPGIQSYTF. CDR3 coding DNA: TGTGCCAGCTCACCACCCGGGATTCAAAGCTACACCTTC. V and J are TRBV18 and TRBJ1-2; the D is unclear. Trimming took 0 bases from V and 9 from J, leaving 11 bases between them. Germline lookup yields CDR1 KGHSH and CDR2 LQKENI. This CDR3 is built from 13 residues.

The chain has TRBV24-1 and TRBJ2-7, with 8 bases aligning to TRBD1. Germline V CDR1 and CDR2: KGHDR, SFDVKD. J gave up 0 bases and V 2 bases, and 8 bases lay outside the gene matches. The CDR3 is 17 residues long. CDR3 sequence (DNA): TGTGCCACCAGTGATTGGCGAAGTGGGACAGGCTCCTACGAGCAGTACTTC. As protein: CATSDWRSGTGSYEQYF.

The chain has TRBV7-9 and TRBJ1-6; 10 bases fit TRBD1. Germline trimming cut 5 bases from V and 9 bases from J; bases unmatched to any gene: 4. The CDR3 loop spans 14 amino acids. From germline, CDR1 is SEHNR and CDR2 FQNEAQ (reference sequence). In DNA form, the CDR3 reads TGTGCCAGCAGCCTCGGGACAGGGGTTTCACCCCTCCACTTT. Protein product: CASSLGTGVSPLHF.

This sequence joins TRBV27 and TRBJ2-5; TRBD2 aligns across 7 bases. CDR1 is MNHEY, CDR2 SMNVEV, per germline (reference sequence). The V gene end was trimmed by 7 bases and the J gene end by 2 bases; junction bases not matched to a gene: 7. This CDR3 contains 14 residues. CDR3 region: CASKGAGLQETQYF. DNA of the CDR3: TGTGCCAGCAAGGGAGCGGGATTACAAGAGACCCAGTACTTC.

J is TRBJ1-2 and V is TRBV15; 10 bases agree with TRBD1. The CDR3 has 15 amino acids. CDR1 LNHNV and CDR2 YYDKDF come from the germline V gene (reference sequence). The V gene end was trimmed by 5 bases and the J gene end by 4 bases; junction bases not matched to a gene: 7. The CDR3 spells CATSLDRGRSYGYTF. The CDR3 DNA reads as TGTGCCACCAGCCTAGACAGGGGGCGGTCCTATGGCTACACCTTC.